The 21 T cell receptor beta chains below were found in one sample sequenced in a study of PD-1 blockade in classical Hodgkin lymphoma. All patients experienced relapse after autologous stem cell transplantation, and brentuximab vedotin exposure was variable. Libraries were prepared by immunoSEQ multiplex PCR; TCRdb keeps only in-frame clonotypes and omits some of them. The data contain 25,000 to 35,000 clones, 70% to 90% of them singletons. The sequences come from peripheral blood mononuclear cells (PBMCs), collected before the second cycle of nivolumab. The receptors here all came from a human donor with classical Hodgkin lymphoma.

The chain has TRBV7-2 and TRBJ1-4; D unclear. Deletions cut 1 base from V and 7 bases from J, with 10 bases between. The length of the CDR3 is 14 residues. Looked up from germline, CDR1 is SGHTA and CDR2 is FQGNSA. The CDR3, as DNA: TGTGCCAGCAGCTTAGATTCGGGTTTTGAAAAACTGTTTTTT. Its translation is CASSLDSGFEKLFF.

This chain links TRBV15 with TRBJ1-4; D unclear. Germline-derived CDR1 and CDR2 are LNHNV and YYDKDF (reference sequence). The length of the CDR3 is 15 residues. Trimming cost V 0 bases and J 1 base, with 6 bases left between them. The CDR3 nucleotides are TGTGCCACCAGCAGAGATCAGAGAACTAATGAAAAACTGTTTTTT. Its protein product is CATSRDQRTNEKLFF.

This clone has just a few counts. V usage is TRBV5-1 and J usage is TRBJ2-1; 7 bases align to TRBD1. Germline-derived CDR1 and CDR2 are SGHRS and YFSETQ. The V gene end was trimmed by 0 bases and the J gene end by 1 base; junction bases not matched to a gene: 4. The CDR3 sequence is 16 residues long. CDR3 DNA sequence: TGCGCCAGCAGCTTGGGGGCAGGGGGATCCTACAATGAGCAGTTCTTC. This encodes CASSLGAGGSYNEQFF.

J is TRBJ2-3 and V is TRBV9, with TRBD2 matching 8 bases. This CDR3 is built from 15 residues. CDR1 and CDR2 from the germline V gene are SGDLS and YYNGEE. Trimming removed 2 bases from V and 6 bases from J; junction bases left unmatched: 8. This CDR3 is CASSVRGGPGDTQYF. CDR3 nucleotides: TGTGCCAGCAGCGTCCGCGGGGGGCCCGGCGATACGCAGTATTTT.

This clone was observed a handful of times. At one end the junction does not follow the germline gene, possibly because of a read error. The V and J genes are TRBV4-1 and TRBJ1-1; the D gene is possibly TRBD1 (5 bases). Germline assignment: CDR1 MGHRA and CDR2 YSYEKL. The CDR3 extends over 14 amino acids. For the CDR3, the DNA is TGCGCGAGCAGAGGGGTTTTAAGGAACACTGAAGCTTTCTTT. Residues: CASRGVLRNTEAFF.

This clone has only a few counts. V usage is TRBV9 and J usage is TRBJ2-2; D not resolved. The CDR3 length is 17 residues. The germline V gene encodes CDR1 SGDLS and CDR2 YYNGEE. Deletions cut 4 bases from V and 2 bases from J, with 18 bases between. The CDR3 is CASSTSREDENTGELFF. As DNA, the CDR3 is TGTGCCAGCAGCACAAGTAGAGAGGACGAAAACACCGGGGAGCTGTTTTTT.

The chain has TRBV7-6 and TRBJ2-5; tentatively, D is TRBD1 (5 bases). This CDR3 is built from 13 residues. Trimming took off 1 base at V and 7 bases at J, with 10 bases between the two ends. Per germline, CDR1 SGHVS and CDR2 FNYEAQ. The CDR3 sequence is CASSLEVRGTQYF. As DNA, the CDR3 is TGTGCCAGCAGCTTAGAGGTTAGGGGGACCCAGTACTTC.

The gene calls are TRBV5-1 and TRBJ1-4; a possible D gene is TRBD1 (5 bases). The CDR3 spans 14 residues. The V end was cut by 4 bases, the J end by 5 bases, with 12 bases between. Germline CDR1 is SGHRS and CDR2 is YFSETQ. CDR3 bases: TGCGCCAGCAGCCCAGGGACGGGGAATGAAAAACTGTTTTTT. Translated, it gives CASSPGTGNEKLFF.

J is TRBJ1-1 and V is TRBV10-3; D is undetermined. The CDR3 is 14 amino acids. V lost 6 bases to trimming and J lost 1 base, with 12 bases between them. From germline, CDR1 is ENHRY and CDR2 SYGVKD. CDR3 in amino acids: CAIRAKYENTEAFF. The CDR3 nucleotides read TGTGCCATCAGAGCCAAGTATGAGAACACTGAAGCTTTCTTT.

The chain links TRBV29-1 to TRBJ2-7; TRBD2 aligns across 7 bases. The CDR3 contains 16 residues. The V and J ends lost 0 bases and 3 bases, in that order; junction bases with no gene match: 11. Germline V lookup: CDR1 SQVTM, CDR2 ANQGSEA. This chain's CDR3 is CSVEEGDYQGRYEQYF. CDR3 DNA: TGCAGCGTTGAAGAGGGGGACTACCAAGGTCGCTACGAGCAGTACTTC.

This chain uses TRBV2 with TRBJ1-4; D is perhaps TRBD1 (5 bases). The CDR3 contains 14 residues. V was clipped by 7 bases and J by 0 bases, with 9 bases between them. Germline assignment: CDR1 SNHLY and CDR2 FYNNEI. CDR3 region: CASTQGATNEKLFF. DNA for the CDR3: TGTGCCAGCACCCAGGGAGCAACTAATGAAAAACTGTTTTTT.

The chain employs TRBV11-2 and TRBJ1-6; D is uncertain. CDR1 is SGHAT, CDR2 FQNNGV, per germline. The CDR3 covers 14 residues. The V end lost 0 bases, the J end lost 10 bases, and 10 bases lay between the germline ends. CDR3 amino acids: CASSLDPGQSPLHF. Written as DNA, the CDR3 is TGTGCCAGCAGCTTAGATCCCGGTCAGTCACCCCTCCACTTT.

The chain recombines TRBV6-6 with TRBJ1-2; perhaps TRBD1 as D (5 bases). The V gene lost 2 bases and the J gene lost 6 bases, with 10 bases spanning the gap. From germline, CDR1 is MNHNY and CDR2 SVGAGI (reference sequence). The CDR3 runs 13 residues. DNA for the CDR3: TGTGCCAGCAGTTACCTCGGAGGGGATGGCTACACCTTC. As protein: CASSYLGGDGYTF.

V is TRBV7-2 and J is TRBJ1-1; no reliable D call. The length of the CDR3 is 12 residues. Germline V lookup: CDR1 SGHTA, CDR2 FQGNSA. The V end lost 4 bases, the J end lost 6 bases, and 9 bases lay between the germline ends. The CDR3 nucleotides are TGTGCCAGCAGCTCCCCCTTTTCTGAAGCTTTCTTT. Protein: CASSSPFSEAFF.

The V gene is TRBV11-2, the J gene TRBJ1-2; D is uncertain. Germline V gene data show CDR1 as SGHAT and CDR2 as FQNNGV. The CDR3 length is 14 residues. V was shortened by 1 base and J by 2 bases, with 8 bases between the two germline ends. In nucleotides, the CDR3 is TGTGCCAGCAGCTTAGTCTTGGAAAACTATGGCTACACCTTC. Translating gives CASSLVLENYGYTF.

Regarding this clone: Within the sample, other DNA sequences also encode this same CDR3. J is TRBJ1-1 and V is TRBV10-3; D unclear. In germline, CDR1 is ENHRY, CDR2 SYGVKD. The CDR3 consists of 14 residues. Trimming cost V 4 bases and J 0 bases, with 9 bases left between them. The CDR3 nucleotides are TGTGCCATCAGTGGGACGGGCATGAACACTGAAGCTTTCTTT. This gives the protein CAISGTGMNTEAFF.

The CDR3 region has the DNA TGCGCCAGCAGCGACGGGACAGGGTCAGGCTACACCTTC. Protein sequence: CASSDGTGSGYTF. This rearrangement joins TRBV5-1 to TRBJ1-2, with 9 bases lining up with TRBD1. This CDR3 contains 13 residues. V was pared by 4 bases and J by 8 bases, with 6 bases of the junction left unmatched. Germline CDR1 is SGHRS and CDR2 is YFSETQ.

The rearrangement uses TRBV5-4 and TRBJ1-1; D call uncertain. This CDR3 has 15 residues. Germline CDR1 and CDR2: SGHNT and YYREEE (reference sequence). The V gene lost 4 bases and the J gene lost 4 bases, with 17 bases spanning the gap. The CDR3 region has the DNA TGTGCCAGCAGCCAAGTTGTGGGTATCGGCACTGAAGCTTTCTTT. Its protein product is CASSQVVGIGTEAFF.

Written as DNA, the CDR3 is TGTGCCAGCAGCGTAGGACTAGCAGAGACCCAGTACTTC. Encoded protein: CASSVGLAETQYF. V is TRBV9 and J is TRBJ2-5; TRBD2 matches 7 bases. Germline loops: CDR1 SGDLS, CDR2 YYNGEE. The CDR3 totals 13 residues. The V segment lost 0 bases and the J segment 4 bases; nucleotides outside the gene matches: 0. The variable domain in full, with the rest retrieved from reference TRBV9 and TRBJ2-5, is DSGVTQTPKHLITATGQRVTLRCSPRSGDLSVYWYQQSLDQGLQFLIQYYNGEERAKGNILERFSAQQFPDLHSELNLSSLELGDSALYFCASSVGLAETQYFGPGTRLLVL.

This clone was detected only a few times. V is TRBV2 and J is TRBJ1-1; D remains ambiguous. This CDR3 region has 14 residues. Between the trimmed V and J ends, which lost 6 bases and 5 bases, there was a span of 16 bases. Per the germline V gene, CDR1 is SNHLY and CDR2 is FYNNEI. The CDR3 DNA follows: TGTGCCAGCAGGGTTGTGGGAGAGGGAACTGAAGCTTTCTTT. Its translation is CASRVVGEGTEAFF.

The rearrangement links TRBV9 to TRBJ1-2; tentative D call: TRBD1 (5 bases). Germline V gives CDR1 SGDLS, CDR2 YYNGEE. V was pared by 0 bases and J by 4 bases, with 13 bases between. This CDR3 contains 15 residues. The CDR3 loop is CASSVGQGRSYGYTF. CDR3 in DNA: TGTGCCAGCAGCGTAGGGCAGGGCAGAAGCTATGGCTACACCTTC.